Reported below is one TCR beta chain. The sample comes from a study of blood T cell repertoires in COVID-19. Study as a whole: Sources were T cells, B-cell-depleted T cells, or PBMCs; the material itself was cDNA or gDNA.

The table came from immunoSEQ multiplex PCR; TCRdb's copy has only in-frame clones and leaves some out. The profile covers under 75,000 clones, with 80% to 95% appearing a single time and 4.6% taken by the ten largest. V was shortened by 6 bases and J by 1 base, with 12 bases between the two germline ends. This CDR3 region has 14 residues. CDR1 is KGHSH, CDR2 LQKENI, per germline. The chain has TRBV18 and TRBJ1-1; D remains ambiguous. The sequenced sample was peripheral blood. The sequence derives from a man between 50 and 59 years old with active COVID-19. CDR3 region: CASSRDRANTEAFF. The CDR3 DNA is TGTGCCAGCTCTCGGGATCGGGCGAACACTGAAGCTTTCTTT. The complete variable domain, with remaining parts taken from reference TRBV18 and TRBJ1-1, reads NAGVMQNPRHLVRRRGQEARLRCSPMKGHSHVYWYRQLPEEGLKFMVYLQKENIIDESGMPKERFSAEFPKEGPSILRIQQVVRGDSAAYFCASSRDRANTEAFFGQGTRLTVV.